The 22 T cell receptor beta chains below come from one sample, sequenced in a study of shared clonotypes between healthy human individuals. This table comes from immunoSEQ multiplex PCR, and its TCRdb copy is limited to in-frame clones, with some not included. Of a few million clones listed, approximately 92% were seen once; the top ten hold 0.14%. The sample comprised naive CD4+ T cells sorted from blood. This sample's subset: CD45RA+ positively selected. All receptors derive from a man between 18 and 35 years old in good health.

CDR3 amino acids: CASSSRQGGLNTEAFF. The CDR3 DNA is TGTGCCAGCAGCTCCCGACAGGGCGGCTTGAACACTGAAGCTTTCTTT. This chain links TRBV7-2 with TRBJ1-1; TRBD1 aligns across 7 bases. Trimming removed 4 bases from V and 0 bases from J; junction bases left unmatched: 8. From germline, CDR1 is SGHTA and CDR2 FQGNSA. There are 16 residues in the CDR3.

With regard to this clone: Because the CDR3's place on the DNA is in doubt, the DNA is left out and the CDR3 is given as listed by TCRdb. The chain carries TRBV7-2 and TRBJ1-2; whether TRBD1, the table's D call, matches the DNA was not checked. The CDR3 extends over 11 residues, inclusive of both ends. Germline CDR1 is SGHTA and CDR2 is FQGNSA. The CDR3 loop is CASSFGSGSTF.

The chain links TRBV15 to TRBJ2-7; no reliable D call. This CDR3 contains 12 residues. Germline-derived CDR1 and CDR2 are LNHNV and YYDKDF (reference sequence). Trimming took off 0 bases at V and 9 bases at J, with 9 bases between the two ends. This chain's CDR3 is CATSRDLGGQYF. Here the CDR3 DNA reads TGTGCCACCAGCAGAGATCTGGGTGGGCAGTACTTC.

The chain carries TRBV30 and TRBJ2-7, with D maybe TRBD2 (5 bases). This CDR3 region has 11 residues. V gave up 5 bases and J gave up 10 bases, with 15 bases separating them. Germline CDR1 reads GTSNPN; CDR2 reads SVGIG (reference sequence). Here the CDR3 reads CAWGPGTGQYF. The CDR3 DNA sequence: TGTGCCTGGGGGCCGGGCACGGGACAGTACTTC.

The table lists this clone with a count of one. V is TRBV27 and J is TRBJ1-6, with TRBD1 matching over 12 bases. The junction had 2 bases not matched to a gene; V was cut back by 3 bases and J by 2 bases. CDR3 length: 17 residues. The germline CDR1 and CDR2 sequences are MNHEY and SMNVEV (reference sequence). In DNA, the CDR3 is TGTGCCAGCAGTTTTGGGACAGGGGGCGCCTATAATTCACCCCTCCACTTT. Its protein is CASSFGTGGAYNSPLHF.

Concerning this clone itself: Other DNA variants within this sample encode the same CDR3. The chain uses TRBV5-4 and TRBJ2-7; 9 nucleotides match TRBD2. The V segment lost 0 bases and the J segment 4 bases; nucleotides outside the gene matches: 5. The CDR3 spans 15 residues. The germline gives CDR1 SGHNT, CDR2 YYREEE (reference sequence). CDR3 region: CASSLGAGGPYEQYF. In DNA, the CDR3 is TGTGCCAGCAGCTTGGGTGCGGGAGGGCCGTACGAGCAGTACTTC.

The rearrangement links TRBV5-1 to TRBJ1-3, with D possibly being TRBD1 (6 bases). CDR3 length: 14 amino acids. Germline CDR1 and CDR2: SGHRS and YFSETQ. Trimming removed 3 bases from V and 2 bases from J, with 9 bases in between. CDR3 amino acids: CASSWDITGNTIYF. DNA of the CDR3: TGCGCCAGCAGCTGGGACATAACTGGAAACACCATATATTTT.

This chain joins TRBV19 and TRBJ2-3; TRBD2 matches 7 bases. The CDR3 loop spans 16 amino acids. V was clipped by 7 bases and J by 6 bases; unmatched bases: 16. Germline V gives CDR1 LNHDA, CDR2 SQIVND (reference sequence). The CDR3 here is CASNTSPGLVPDTQYF. The CDR3 bases are TGTGCCAGTAACACCTCACCCGGACTAGTCCCCGATACGCAGTATTTT.

The rearrangement uses TRBV6-1 and TRBJ2-3; possibly TRBD1 for D (6 bases). The germline V gene has CDR1 MNHNS and CDR2 SASEGT. The germline V and J ends were trimmed by 1 base and 1 base, with 9 bases remaining between them. This CDR3 has 15 residues. Written as DNA, the CDR3 is TGTGCCAGCAGTGAAGAGGGGGAGCGCACAGATACGCAGTATTTT. It translates to CASSEEGERTDTQYF.

The chain combines TRBV30 with TRBJ1-6; D is unclear. In germline, CDR1 is GTSNPN, CDR2 SVGIG (reference sequence). V lost 4 bases, J lost 5 bases, and 9 bases lay in between. This CDR3 contains 13 residues. The CDR3 DNA sequence: TGTGCCTGGATGGTAGACCATAATTCACCCCTCCACTTT. As protein: CAWMVDHNSPLHF.

This clone has a single count. The chain joins TRBV11-2 to TRBJ2-7, with D perhaps matching TRBD1 (6 bases). This CDR3 region has 15 residues. V lost 1 base and J 3 bases, leaving 13 bases between the germline ends. The germline V gene encodes CDR1 SGHAT and CDR2 FQNNGV. The CDR3 loop is CASSLGARDIYEQYF. CDR3 sequence (DNA): TGTGCCAGCAGCTTAGGCGCCCGGGACATCTACGAGCAGTACTTC. Based on the CDR3 plus reference TRBV11-2 and TRBJ2-7, the full variable domain is EAGVAQSPRYKIIEKRQSVAFWCNPISGHATLYWYQQILGQGPKLLIQFQNNGVVDDSQLPKDRFSAERLKGVDSTLKIQPAKLEDSAVYLCASSLGARDIYEQYFGPGTRLTVT.

In its sample, this clone was seen a few times. The chain has TRBV11-2 and TRBJ1-1, with D uncertain. The CDR3 loop spans 15 amino acids. The ends were cut back, 4 bases at V and 0 bases at J, with 12 bases in the middle. Per the germline V gene, CDR1 is SGHAT and CDR2 is FQNNGV. The CDR3 DNA follows: TGTGCCAGCAGCTCGCGGCCGGATGTGAACACTGAAGCTTTCTTT. Protein: CASSSRPDVNTEAFF.

As regards this clone: The same CDR3 arises from other DNA sequences in this sample as well. This chain links TRBV6-5 with TRBJ1-1, with D perhaps TRBD1 (6 bases). The CDR3 has 11 residues. Germline V gene lookup returns CDR1 MNHEY and CDR2 SVGAGI. Trimming stripped 5 bases from V and 8 bases from J, with 9 bases between. The CDR3 sequence: CASSRGTEAFF. The DNA of the CDR3 is TGTGCCAGCAGTAGGGGGACGGAAGCTTTCTTT.

With regard to this clone: In the same sample, other DNA sequences code for this CDR3. The chain uses TRBV6-4 and TRBJ1-1; D is perhaps TRBD1 (6 bases). Trimming stripped 5 bases from V and 2 bases from J, with 9 bases between. The CDR3 runs to 13 residues. CDR1 MRHNA and CDR2 SNTAGT come from the germline V gene. DNA of the CDR3: TGTGCCAGCAGTCTACAGGGAAACACTGAAGCTTTCTTT. Amino acids: CASSLQGNTEAFF.

The V call is TRBV13, the J call TRBJ1-4, with D possibly being TRBD1 (6 bases). The germline V gene has CDR1 PRHDT and CDR2 FYEKMQ (reference sequence). The CDR3 has 16 residues. Deletions cut 0 bases from V and 3 bases from J, with 11 bases between. The CDR3 spells CASSLGDRFSNEKLFF. The CDR3 DNA sequence: TGTGCCAGCAGCTTAGGTGACAGGTTCTCTAATGAAAAACTGTTTTTT.

The chain couples TRBV5-4 to TRBJ2-7; 8 bases are shared with TRBD2. CDR3 length: 16 amino acids. Unmatched junction bases numbered 11, after V lost 0 bases and J lost 6 bases. Germline assignment: CDR1 SGHNT and CDR2 YYREEE (reference sequence). Here the CDR3 DNA reads TGTGCCAGCAGCTTGGGGCTAGCGGGCCCCACCTCCGAGCAGTACTTC. Protein: CASSLGLAGPTSEQYF.

This chain uses TRBV28 with TRBJ2-5; D perhaps matches TRBD1 (6 bases). Germline V lookup: CDR1 MDHEN, CDR2 SYDVKM. The V end was cut by 5 bases, the J end by 2 bases, with 18 bases between. The CDR3 is 16 amino acids. CDR3 DNA sequence: TGTGCCAGCAGTCCCTCGGGCAGGGGCGGACAAGAGACCCAGTACTTC. It translates to CASSPSGRGGQETQYF.

V is TRBV9 and J is TRBJ2-3; the D gene is possibly TRBD2 (5 bases). The CDR3 is made up of 15 amino acids. The germline CDR1 and CDR2 sequences are SGDLS and YYNGEE. Trimming removed 0 bases at V and 3 bases at J, with 11 bases between. In DNA, the CDR3 is TGTGCCAGCAGCGTAGAATTGGGGAGTACAGATACGCAGTATTTT. Translated, it gives CASSVELGSTDTQYF.

This rearrangement joins TRBV28 to TRBJ1-5; 8 nucleotides match TRBD1. Germline CDR1 is MDHEN and CDR2 is SYDVKM. The CDR3 has 15 residues. The J segment lost 6 bases and the V segment lost 3 bases, leaving 7 bases of the junction unmatched. CDR3 DNA sequence: TGTGCCAGCAGTTTCAGGGGGCGCATAGGTCAGCCCCAGCATTTT. It translates to CASSFRGRIGQPQHF.

In this sample, this clone turned up a few times. The V and J genes are TRBV9 and TRBJ1-2, with 7 bases identical to TRBD1. Germline loops: CDR1 SGDLS, CDR2 YYNGEE. CDR3 length: 15 amino acids. Losses at the gene ends were 0 bases for V and 5 bases for J; bases not matched to a gene: 7. The CDR3 sequence is CASSVGTGHPYGYTF. In DNA, the CDR3 is TGTGCCAGCAGCGTAGGGACAGGACACCCTTATGGCTACACCTTC.

The J gene is TRBJ2-3, the V gene TRBV29-1, with D possibly called TRBD1 or TRBD2 (5 bases each). This CDR3 is 14 amino acids long. The V gene's germline CDR1 is SQVTM and CDR2 ANQGSEA. V lost 4 bases to trimming and J lost 11 bases, with 22 bases between them. CDR3 sequence: CSVVGIGDLRMQYF. CDR3 in DNA: TGCAGCGTTGTAGGGATTGGGGACCTCCGAATGCAGTATTTT.

This chain links TRBV5-1 with TRBJ2-7; 7 nucleotides match TRBD2. After removal of 5 bases from V and 0 bases from J, the junction contained 8 bases not matched to a gene. In germline, CDR1 is SGHRS, CDR2 YFSETQ. The CDR3 has 15 residues. The CDR3 reads CASRRSGPDSYEQYF. In DNA, the CDR3 is TGCGCCAGCAGACGTAGCGGGCCCGACTCCTACGAGCAGTACTTC.